The subject of this entry is one T cell receptor (beta chain). Data came from immunoSEQ multiplex PCR; TCRdb stores just in-frame clones and leaves some out. The repertoire has around 100,000 clones, roughly 85% of them found once; the top ten carry around a third. This sample is part of a study of blood T cell repertoires in COVID-19. Trimming removed 9 bases from V and 8 bases from J, with 22 bases in between. This CDR3 comprises 14 residues. Germline V gene sequence: CDR1 LNHNV, CDR2 YYDKDF (reference sequence). This clonotype was obtained from a man between 65 and 85 years old with active or convalescent COVID-19. Sequencing used peripheral blood. The chain links TRBV15 to TRBJ1-2, with D possibly matching TRBD1 (6 bases). The CDR3 region has the DNA TGTGCCACTACCTCGGGGGGCGGTCTCTCCGGCTACACCTTC. This translates into CATTSGGGLSGYTF.